This TCR beta chain was sequenced in a study of T cell repertoires in ileal Crohn's disease. This clone was recorded once. No antigen is known for it. Study-wide points: Compared with non-smokers, active smokers at surgery showed more clonal expansions.

Clones were sequenced by immunoSEQ multiplex PCR, and TCRdb holds only the in-frame ones, with some missing. The sample holds roughly 29,000 clones, about 80% seen once. The sample consisted of ileal tissue. The TCR comes from an adult with Crohn's disease.

The DNA for the CDR3 is TGCACCCGTCCTTGCGGGGGGGCTAATGGAGATACGCAGTATTTT. Its protein product is CTRPCGGANGDTQYF. This chain joins TRBV1 and TRBJ2-3; the tabulated D call, TRBD2, remains unverified against the DNA. TRBV1 has pseudogene status. The CDR3 loop spans 15 amino acids.